The present T cell receptor (beta chain) was sequenced within a study of T cells expressing NK-cell markers. Whole-study context: Most of the eight sequenced donors were HCMV-seropositive; one was seronegative.

The CDR3 consists of 13 residues. The V gene's germline CDR1 is LNHDA and CDR2 SQIVND (reference sequence). TCRdb reprocessed the 5' RACE reads, with one entry per CDR3 protein and no DNA. The sample data list 150,000 or so distinct CDR3 sequences. The receptor was isolated from a woman aged 18-69 years in good health. The J gene is TRBJ1-1, the V gene TRBV19. Sequencing was done on a sample of blood T cells: a sorted CD56 or NKG2C T cell subset, CD4+ or CD8+ T cells, or bulk PBMC T cells (not recorded which). The CDR3 spells CASSIRARTEAFF.